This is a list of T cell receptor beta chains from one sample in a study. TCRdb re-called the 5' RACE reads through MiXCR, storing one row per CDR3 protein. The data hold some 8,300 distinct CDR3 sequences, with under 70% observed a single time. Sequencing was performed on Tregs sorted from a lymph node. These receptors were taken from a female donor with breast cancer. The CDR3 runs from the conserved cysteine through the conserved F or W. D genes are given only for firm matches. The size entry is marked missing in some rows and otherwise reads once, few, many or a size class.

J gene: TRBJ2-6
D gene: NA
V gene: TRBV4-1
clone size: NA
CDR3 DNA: TGCGCCAGCAGCCAAGAAGGGAAGGGATCTGGGGCCAACGTCCTGACTTTC
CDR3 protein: CASSQEGKGSGANVLTF

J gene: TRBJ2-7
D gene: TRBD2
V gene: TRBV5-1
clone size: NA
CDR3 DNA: TGCGCCAGCAGCTTGGACGGGACTAGTATCTACGAGCAGTATTTC
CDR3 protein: CASSLDGTSIYEQYF

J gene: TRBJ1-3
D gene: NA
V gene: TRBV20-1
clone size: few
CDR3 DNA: TGCAGTGCTAGAGTTCTGGGAGAAAACACCATATATTTT
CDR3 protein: CSARVLGENTIYF

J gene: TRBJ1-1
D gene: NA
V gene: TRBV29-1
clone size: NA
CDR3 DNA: TGCAGCGTTGAAGGTCGGATGAACACTGAAGCTTTCTTT
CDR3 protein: CSVEGRMNTEAFF

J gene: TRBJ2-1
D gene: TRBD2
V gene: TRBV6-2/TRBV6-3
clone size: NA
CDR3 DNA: TGTGCTAGCCGCCCTAGCGGGAGCGTTAATGAGCAGTTCTTC
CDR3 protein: CASRPSGSVNEQFF

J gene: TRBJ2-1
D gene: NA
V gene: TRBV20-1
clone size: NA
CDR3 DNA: TGCAGTGCTAGCTTTGGCGGGGTATCAGTGTATGAGCAGTTCTTC
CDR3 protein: CSASFGGVSVYEQFF

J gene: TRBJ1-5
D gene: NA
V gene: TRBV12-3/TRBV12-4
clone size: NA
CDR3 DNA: TGTGCCAGCGGAGGTAATCAGCCCCAGCATTTT
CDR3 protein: CASGGNQPQHF

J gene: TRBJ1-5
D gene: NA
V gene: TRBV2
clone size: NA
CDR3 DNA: TGTGCCAGCAAAGGCCAGGAGGGACAGCCCCAGCATTTT
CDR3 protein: CASKGQEGQPQHF

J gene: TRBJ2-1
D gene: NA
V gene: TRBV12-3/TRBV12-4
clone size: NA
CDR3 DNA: TGTGCCAGCAGTTTTAAGGGGGGTGAGCAGTTCTTC
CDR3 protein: CASSFKGGEQFF

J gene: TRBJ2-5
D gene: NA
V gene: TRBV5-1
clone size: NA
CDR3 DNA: TGCGCCAGCAGCCACACAGGGAAAGAGACCCAGTACTTC
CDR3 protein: CASSHTGKETQYF

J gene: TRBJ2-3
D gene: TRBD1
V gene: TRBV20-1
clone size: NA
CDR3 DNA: TGCAGTGTGGGACAGGCGACAGATACGCAGTATTTT
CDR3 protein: CSVGQATDTQYF

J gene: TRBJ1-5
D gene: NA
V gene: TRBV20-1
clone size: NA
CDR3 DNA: TGCAGTGCCGGTTTTGGGACACCCCAGTGGAGGTCCCAGCATTTT
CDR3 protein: CSAGFGTPQWRSQHF

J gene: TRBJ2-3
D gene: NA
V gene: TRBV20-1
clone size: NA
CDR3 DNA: TGCAGTGCTAGAGACCCACACCATGGGGATACGCAGTATTTT
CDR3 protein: CSARDPHHGDTQYF

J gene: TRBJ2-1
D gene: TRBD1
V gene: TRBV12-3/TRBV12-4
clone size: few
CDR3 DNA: TGTGCCAGCAGGGGGACAGGGAGGGATGAGCAGTTCTTC
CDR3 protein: CASRGTGRDEQFF

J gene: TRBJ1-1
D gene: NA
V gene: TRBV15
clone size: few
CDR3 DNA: TGTGCCACCAGCAGAGGGACCGGCTCCTCATTGAACACTGAAGCTTTCTTT
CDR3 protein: CATSRGTGSSLNTEAFF

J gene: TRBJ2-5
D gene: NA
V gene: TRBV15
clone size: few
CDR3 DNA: TGTGCCACCAGCAGATACGAAGAGACCCAGTACTTC
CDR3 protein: CATSRYEETQYF

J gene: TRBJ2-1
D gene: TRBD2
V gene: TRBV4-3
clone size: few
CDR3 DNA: TGCGCCAGCAGCCAAGATTGGGCGGGAGGATTCAATGAGCAGTTCTTC
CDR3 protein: CASSQDWAGGFNEQFF

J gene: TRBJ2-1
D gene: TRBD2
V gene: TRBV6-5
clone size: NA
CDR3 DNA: TGTGCCAGCAAATTTAGCGGGAGCGGGGTCGATGAGCAGTTCTTC
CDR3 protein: CASKFSGSGVDEQFF

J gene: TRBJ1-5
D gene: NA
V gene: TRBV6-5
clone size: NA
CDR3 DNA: TGTGCCAGCAGTTACTCTAATTCTCAGCCCCAGCATTTT
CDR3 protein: CASSYSNSQPQHF

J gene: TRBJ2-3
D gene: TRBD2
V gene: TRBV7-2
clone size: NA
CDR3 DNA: TGTGCCAGCAGCTCAGACGCGGGCCGCGCGGGAGAAAGCACAGATACGCAGTATTTT
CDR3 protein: CASSSDAGRAGESTDTQYF

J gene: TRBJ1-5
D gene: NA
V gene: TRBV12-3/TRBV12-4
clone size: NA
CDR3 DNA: TGTGCCAGCAGTTTGGTCGGGGACACCCTCCATTTT
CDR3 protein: CASSLVGDTLHF

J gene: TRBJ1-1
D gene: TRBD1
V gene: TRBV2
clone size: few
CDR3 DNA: TGTGCCAGCAGCGGACCTTTTCCCGGGACAGGGTTTCGTTTCAACACTGAAGCTTTCTTT
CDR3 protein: CASSGPFPGTGFRFNTEAFF

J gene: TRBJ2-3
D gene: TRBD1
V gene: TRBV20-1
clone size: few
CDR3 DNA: TGCAGTGCTAGAGACGGACAGGGAGACACAGATACGCAGTATTTT
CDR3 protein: CSARDGQGDTDTQYF

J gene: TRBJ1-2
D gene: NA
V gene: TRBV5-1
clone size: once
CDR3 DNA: TGCGCCAGCACCCCGCGGCTGGGGCCTCGTAGTGGCTACACCTTC
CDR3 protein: CASTPRLGPRSGYTF

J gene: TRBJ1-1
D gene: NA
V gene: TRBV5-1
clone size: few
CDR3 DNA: TGCGCCAGCAGCTTTGGGGGGGCGGTCACTGAAGCTTTCTTT
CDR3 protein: CASSFGGAVTEAFF

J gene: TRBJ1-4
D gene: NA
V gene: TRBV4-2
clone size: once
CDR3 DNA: TGTGCCAGCAGCCAAGTCTGGGGGACTAATGAAAAACTGTTTTTT
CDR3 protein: CASSQVWGTNEKLFF

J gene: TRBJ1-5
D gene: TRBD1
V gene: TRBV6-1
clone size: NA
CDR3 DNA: TGTGCCAGCAGGTGGGACAGGGGGAACAATCAGCCCCAGCATTTT
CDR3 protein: CASRWDRGNNQPQHF

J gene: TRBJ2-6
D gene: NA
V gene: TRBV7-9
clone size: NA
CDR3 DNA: TGTGCCAGCAGCTTACGGGGAGCCAAATCCGCTATGAGGGCCAACGTCCTGACTTTC
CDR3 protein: CASSLRGAKSAMRANVLTF